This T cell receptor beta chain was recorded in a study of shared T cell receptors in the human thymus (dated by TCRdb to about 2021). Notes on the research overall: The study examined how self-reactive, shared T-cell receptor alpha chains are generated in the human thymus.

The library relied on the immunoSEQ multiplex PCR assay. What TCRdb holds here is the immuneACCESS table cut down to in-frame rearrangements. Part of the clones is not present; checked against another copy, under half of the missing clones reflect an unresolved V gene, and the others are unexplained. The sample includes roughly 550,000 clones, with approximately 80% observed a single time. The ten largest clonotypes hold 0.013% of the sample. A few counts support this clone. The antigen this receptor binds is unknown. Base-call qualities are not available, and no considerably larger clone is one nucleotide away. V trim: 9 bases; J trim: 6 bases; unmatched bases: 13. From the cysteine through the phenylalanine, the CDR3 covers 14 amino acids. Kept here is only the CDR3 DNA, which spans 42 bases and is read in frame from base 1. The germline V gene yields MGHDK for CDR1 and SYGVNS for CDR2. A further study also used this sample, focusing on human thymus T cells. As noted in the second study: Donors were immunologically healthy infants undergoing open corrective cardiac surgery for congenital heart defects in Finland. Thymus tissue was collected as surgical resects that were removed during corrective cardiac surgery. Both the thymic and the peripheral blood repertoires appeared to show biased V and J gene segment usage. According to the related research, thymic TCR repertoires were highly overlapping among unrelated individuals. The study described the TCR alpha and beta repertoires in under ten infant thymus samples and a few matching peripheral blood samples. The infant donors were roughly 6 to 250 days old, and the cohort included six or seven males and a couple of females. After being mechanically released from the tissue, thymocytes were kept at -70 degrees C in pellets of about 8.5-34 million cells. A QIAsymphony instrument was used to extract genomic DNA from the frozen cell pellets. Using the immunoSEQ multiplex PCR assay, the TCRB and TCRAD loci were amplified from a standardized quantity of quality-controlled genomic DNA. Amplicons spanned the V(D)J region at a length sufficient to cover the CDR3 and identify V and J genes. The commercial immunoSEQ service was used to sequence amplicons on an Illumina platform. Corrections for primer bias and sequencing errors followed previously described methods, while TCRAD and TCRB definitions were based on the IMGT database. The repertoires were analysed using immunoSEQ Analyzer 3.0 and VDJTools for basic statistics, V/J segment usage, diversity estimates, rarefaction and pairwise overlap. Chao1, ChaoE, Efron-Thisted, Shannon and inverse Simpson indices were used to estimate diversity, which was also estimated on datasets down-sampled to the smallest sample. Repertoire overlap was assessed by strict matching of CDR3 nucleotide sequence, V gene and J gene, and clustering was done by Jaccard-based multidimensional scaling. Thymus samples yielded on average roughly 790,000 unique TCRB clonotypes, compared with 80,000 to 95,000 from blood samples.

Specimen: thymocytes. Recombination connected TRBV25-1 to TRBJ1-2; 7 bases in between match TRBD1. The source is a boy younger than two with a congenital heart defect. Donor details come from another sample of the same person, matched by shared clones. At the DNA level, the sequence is TGTGCCAGTAGAGGGACAGCCCAAGGGGATGGCTACACCTTC. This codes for CASRGTAQGDGYTF.